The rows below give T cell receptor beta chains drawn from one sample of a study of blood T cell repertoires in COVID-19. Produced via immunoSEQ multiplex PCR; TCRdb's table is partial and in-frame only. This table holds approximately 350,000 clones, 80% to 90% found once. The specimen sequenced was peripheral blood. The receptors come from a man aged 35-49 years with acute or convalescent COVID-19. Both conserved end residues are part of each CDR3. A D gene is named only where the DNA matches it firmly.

cdr3_aa: CASSPLRDRGESGNTIYF; j_call: TRBJ1-3; d_call: .; v_call: TRBV12-1
cdr3_aa: CASSEFRAGDTDTQYF; j_call: TRBJ2-3; d_call: .; v_call: TRBV6-1
cdr3_aa: CASSYLAAGGTDTQYF; j_call: TRBJ2-3; d_call: TRBD2; v_call: TRBV5-6
cdr3_aa: CASSYPSGANVLTF; j_call: TRBJ2-6; d_call: .; v_call: TRBV6-6
cdr3_aa: CASSPVVNTEAFF; j_call: TRBJ1-1; d_call: .; v_call: TRBV7-7
cdr3_aa: CASSRGQGENTIYF; j_call: TRBJ1-3; d_call: TRBD1; v_call: TRBV5-1
cdr3_aa: CASSKLILPFLWSGAYEQYF; j_call: TRBJ2-7; d_call: .; v_call: TRBV21-1
cdr3_aa: CASRRMGGHQPQHF; j_call: TRBJ1-5; d_call: .; v_call: TRBV27
cdr3_aa: CASSPKIGGDTQYF; j_call: TRBJ2-3; d_call: .; v_call: TRBV9
cdr3_aa: CASYPGAGYNEQFF; j_call: TRBJ2-1; d_call: .; v_call: TRBV7-9
cdr3_aa: CASSLRDREWETQYF; j_call: TRBJ2-5; d_call: TRBD1; v_call: TRBV9
cdr3_aa: CATTGSVKETQYF; j_call: TRBJ2-5; d_call: .; v_call: TRBV12-3/TRBV12-4
cdr3_aa: CASSWVAGGLDTQYF; j_call: TRBJ2-3; d_call: TRBD2; v_call: TRBV5-1
cdr3_aa: CASSLRLAPNKGNEQFF; j_call: TRBJ2-1; d_call: TRBD2; v_call: TRBV2
cdr3_aa: CASSLNAGNYGYTF; j_call: TRBJ1-2; d_call: .; v_call: TRBV7-8
cdr3_aa: CASNLRGYDEKLFF; j_call: TRBJ1-4; d_call: .; v_call: TRBV28
cdr3_aa: CASSQDRLTSTDTQYF; j_call: TRBJ2-3; d_call: .; v_call: TRBV4-3
cdr3_aa: CASSQDNRVHEQYF; j_call: TRBJ2-7; d_call: .; v_call: TRBV3-1/TRBV3-2
cdr3_aa: CASSHPGQIFHGYTF; j_call: TRBJ1-2; d_call: TRBD1; v_call: TRBV28
cdr3_aa: CASSSEDRVGYGYTF; j_call: TRBJ1-2; d_call: TRBD1; v_call: TRBV28
cdr3_aa: CASSWGREYSYEQYF; j_call: TRBJ2-7; d_call: TRBD2; v_call: TRBV5-1
cdr3_aa: CATSQGTPALNEQFF; j_call: TRBJ2-1; d_call: .; v_call: TRBV7-7
cdr3_aa: CASSLLLIGGYTF; j_call: TRBJ1-2; d_call: .; v_call: TRBV28
cdr3_aa: CASSGVMNTEAFF; j_call: TRBJ1-1; d_call: .; v_call: TRBV2
cdr3_aa: CASSQIRTSGSLYNEQFF; j_call: TRBJ2-1; d_call: TRBD2; v_call: TRBV4-2
cdr3_aa: CASSLGRVAYEQYF; j_call: TRBJ2-7; d_call: .; v_call: TRBV7-2
cdr3_aa: CASSQGHRANTEAFF; j_call: TRBJ1-1; d_call: .; v_call: TRBV4-1
cdr3_aa: CASSPEGLYGYTF; j_call: TRBJ1-2; d_call: .; v_call: TRBV18
cdr3_aa: CASSRLQGSTEAFF; j_call: TRBJ1-1; d_call: .; v_call: TRBV16